The text below deals with one TCR beta chain. Germline V gives CDR1 SNHLY, CDR2 FYNNEI. Trimming cost V 8 bases and J 6 bases; bases outside gene matches: 5. The length of the CDR3 is 13 residues. These data originate in a study of blood T cell repertoires in COVID-19. Study details: Sites across the United States, Italy and Spain contributed samples from acute and convalescent COVID-19. PBMCs, B-cell-depleted T cells, or T cells were the source of the cDNA or gDNA that made up the material.

The authors' processing: Amplification of reference gene primers was used by the study to estimate nucleated cell counts. The protocol was immunoSEQ multiplex PCR, while the TCRdb copy is restricted to in-frame clones and leaves out a portion. D and trimming come from the DNA, and the V and J calls and clone size come from that table. The sample contains 100,000 to 120,000 clones, less than 85% of which appear only once. The rearrangement uses TRBV2 and TRBJ1-5, with 9 bases identical to TRBD1. This sequence originates from a human donor in a cohort sampled during active COVID-19. The sample taken for sequencing was peripheral blood. The CDR3 bases are TGTGCCAGCTCGGGACAGGGCCCTCAGCCCCAGCATTTT. It specifies CASSGQGPQPQHF. Looking up the rest from reference TRBV2 and TRBJ1-5 gives the full variable domain: EPEVTQTPSHQVTQMGQEVILRCVPISNHLYFYWYRQILGQKVEFLVSFYNNEISEKSEIFDDQFSVERPDGSNFTLKIRSTKLEDSAMYFCASSGQGPQPQHFGDGTRLSIL.